This TCR beta chain stems from a study of cytomegalovirus exposure and HLA in healthy donors. Overall study results and limits: Earlier analysis yielded a pattern in which most TCR beta V segments were productive about 90% or about 30% of the time. Some TCR beta chains (over 150 of them) were listed as cytomegalovirus-associated.

As for this clone: The antigen is undetermined.

Per the germline V gene, CDR1 is MNHNS and CDR2 is SASEGT. V lost 9 bases and J 10 bases, leaving 22 bases between the germline ends. The CDR3 has 14 residues. The PCR contained 60 Vbeta and 13 Jbeta primers. TCRdb's table, derived via immunoSEQ multiplex PCR, lists solely in-frame clones and lacks some. The repertoire includes 150,000 to 200,000 clones, 55% to 70% of them detected once, and 2.8% sits in the top ten. The TCR sequence derives from a woman in her thirties or forties in good health and CMV-seropositive. The rearrangement links TRBV6-1 to TRBJ2-1; perhaps TRBD2 as D (6 bases). The sample consisted of PBMCs. CDR3 amino acids: CASLTGAIISEQFF. The DNA for the CDR3 is TGTGCCAGTTTAACGGGAGCGATCATCAGCGAGCAGTTCTTC.